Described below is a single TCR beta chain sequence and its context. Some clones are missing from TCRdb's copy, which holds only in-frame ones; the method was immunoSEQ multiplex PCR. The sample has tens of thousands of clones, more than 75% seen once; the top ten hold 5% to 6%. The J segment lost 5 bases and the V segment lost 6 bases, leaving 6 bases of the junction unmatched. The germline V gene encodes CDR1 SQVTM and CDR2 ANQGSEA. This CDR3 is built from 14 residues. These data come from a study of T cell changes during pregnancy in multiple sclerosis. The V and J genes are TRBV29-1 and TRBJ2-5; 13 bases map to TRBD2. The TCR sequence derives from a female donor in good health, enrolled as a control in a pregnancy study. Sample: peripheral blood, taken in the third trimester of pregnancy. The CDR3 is CSVRTSGSGETQYF. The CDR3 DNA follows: TGCAGCGTCCGGACTAGCGGGAGTGGGGAGACCCAGTACTTC.